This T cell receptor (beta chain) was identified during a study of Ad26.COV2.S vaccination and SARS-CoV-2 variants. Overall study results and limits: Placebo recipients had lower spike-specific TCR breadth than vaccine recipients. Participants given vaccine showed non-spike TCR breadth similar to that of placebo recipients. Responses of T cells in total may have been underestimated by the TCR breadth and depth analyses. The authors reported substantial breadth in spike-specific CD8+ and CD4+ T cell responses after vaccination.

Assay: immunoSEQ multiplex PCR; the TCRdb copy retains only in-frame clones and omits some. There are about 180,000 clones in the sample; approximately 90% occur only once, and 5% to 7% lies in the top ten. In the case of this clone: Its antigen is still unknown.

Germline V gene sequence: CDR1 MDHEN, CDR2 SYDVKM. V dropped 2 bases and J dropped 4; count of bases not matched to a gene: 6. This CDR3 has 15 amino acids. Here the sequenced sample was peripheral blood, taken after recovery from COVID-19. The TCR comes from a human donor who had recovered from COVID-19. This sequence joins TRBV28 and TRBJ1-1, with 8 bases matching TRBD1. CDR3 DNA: TGTGCCAGCAGTTTAGGAGGACAGGGAGGCACTGAAGCTTTCTTT. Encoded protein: CASSLGGQGGTEAFF.